This note documents a single T cell receptor beta chain sequence. This record comes from a study of T cell changes during pregnancy in multiple sclerosis. The method was immunoSEQ multiplex PCR; TCRdb's version includes in-frame clones alone and lacks a portion of them. The sample shows 65,000 to 85,000 clones, roughly nine tenths of them seen only once. CDR3 length: 14 residues. Germline values: CDR1 LGHNA, CDR2 YSLEER. Trimming shortened V by 4 bases and J by 1 base, and 11 bases separated the two germline ends. The TCR was taken from a female donor with multiple sclerosis, enrolled in a pregnancy study. Here the sequenced sample was peripheral blood, taken after pregnancy. J is TRBJ2-7 and V is TRBV4-3, with D maybe TRBD1 (5 bases). Here the CDR3 DNA reads TGCGCCAGCAGCCCAGGAGACAGATCCTACGAGCAGTACTTC. Residues: CASSPGDRSYEQYF.